The following is a T cell receptor beta chain sequence with its context. Its antigen is unidentified. The authors extracted RNA and reverse transcribed it into cDNA as the sequencing template. The data were produced by immunoSEQ multiplex PCR, yet TCRdb's version contains in-frame clones alone and is incomplete. The sample lists about 280,000 clones; 58% were seen once. Germline assignment: CDR1 MGHRA and CDR2 YSYEKL. Trimming removed 4 bases at V and 6 bases at J, with 16 bases between. The length of the CDR3 is 15 residues. These data are taken from a study of CD8+ T cells in alopecia areata. Study-level results: Higher clonality and more expanded CD8+ clones appeared in lesional than normal scalp. Uncertain still, given a single nonresponder, is whether baseline CD8+ expansion links to response.

Treatment given: oral pan-JAK inhibitor, 5-10 mg twice daily. PBMCs, the starting material, were the source of sorted CD4+ and CD8+ T cells. This clonotype originated in a human donor with alopecia areata. The source was CD4+ T cells sorted from blood, collected at week 24, from a patient treated with tofacitinib. This rearrangement joins TRBV4-1 to TRBJ2-1; no clear D. The CDR3 reads CASSRGVPGLNEQFF. The DNA of the CDR3 is TGCGCCAGCAGCCGAGGAGTCCCCGGCCTCAATGAGCAGTTCTTC.